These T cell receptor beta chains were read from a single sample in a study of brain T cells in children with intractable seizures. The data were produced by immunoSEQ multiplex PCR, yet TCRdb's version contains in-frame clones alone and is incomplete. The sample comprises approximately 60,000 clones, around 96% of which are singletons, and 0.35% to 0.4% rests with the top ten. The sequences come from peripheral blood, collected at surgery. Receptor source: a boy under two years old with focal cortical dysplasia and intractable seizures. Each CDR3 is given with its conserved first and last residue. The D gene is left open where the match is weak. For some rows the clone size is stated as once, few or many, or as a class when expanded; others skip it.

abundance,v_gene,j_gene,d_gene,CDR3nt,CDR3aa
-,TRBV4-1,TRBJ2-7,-,TGCGCCAGCAGCCAAGTTCCGACCTACGAGCAGTACTTC,CASSQVPTYEQYF
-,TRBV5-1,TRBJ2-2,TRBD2,TGCGCCAGCAGCTTGTGGGGCTGGCGGGGGGCGAGCGGGGAGCTGTTTTTT,CASSLWGWRGASGELFF
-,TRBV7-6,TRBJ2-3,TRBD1,TGTGCCAGCAGCATGACTAATCAGACAGGGCCAGATACGCAGTATTTT,CASSMTNQTGPDTQYF
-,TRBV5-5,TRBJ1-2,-,TGTGCCAGCAGCTCGGATCCGTCATCCTATGGCTACACCTTC,CASSSDPSSYGYTF
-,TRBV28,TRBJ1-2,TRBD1,TGTGCCAGCAGGGAGACAGGGGCTCACTATGGCTACACCTTC,CASRETGAHYGYTF
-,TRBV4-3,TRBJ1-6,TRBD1,TGCGCCAGCAGCCGCTCGGAGGGGGCGCGTTCACCCCTCCACTTT,CASSRSEGARSPLHF
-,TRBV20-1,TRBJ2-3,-,TGCAGTGCTGGCGGGGATACGCAGTATTTT,CSAGGDTQYF
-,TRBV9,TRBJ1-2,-,TGTGCCAGCAGCGTAGGGAGGACCGAACTTAACTATGGCTACACCTTC,CASSVGRTELNYGYTF
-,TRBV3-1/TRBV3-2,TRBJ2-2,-,TGTGCCAGCAGCCTTAGAGGTGGCGGGGAGCTGTTTTTT,CASSLRGGGELFF
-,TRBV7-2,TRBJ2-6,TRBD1,TGTGCCAGCAGACGGACAGGGGTCTCTGGGGCCAACGTCCTGACTTTC,CASRRTGVSGANVLTF
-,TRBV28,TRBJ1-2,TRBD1,TGTGCCAGCAGTAGACAGGGGAGGGGTTATGGCTACACCTTC,CASSRQGRGYGYTF
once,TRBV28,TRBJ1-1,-,TGTGCCAGCAGTTTATACACCCTCACTACTGAAGCTTTCTTT,CASSLYTLTTEAFF
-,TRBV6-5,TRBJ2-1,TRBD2,TGTGCCAGCAGTTGGGCGGGGGGAAGCTCCTACAATGAGCAGTTCTTC,CASSWAGGSSYNEQFF
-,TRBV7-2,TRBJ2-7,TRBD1,TGTGCCAGCAGCTTCGGGACAGGGTACGAGCAGTACTTC,CASSFGTGYEQYF
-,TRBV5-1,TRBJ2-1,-,TGCGCCAGCAGCTTGGCAGGGCCCTCTTACAATGAGCAGTTCTTC,CASSLAGPSYNEQFF
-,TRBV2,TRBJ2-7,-,TGTGCCAGCAGAGTGATGGGGGACGAGCAGTACTTC,CASRVMGDEQYF
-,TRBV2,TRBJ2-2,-,TGTGCCAGCATAAGGGGCCGACTCTCGAACACCGGGGAGCTGTTTTTT,CASIRGRLSNTGELFF